This entry concerns a single T cell receptor beta chain. This entry comes from a study of blood T cells in healthy people across ages. With a J-beta primer mix and a sample-barcoded 5' primer, a second PCR ran about 7 to 12 cycles. Every cDNA was tagged by a template-switch adaptor with 12 random nucleotides. All samples gave at least 2.5 million CDR3-containing paired-end reads. Each CDR3 protein gets one entry after TCRdb re-called the 5' RACE reads with MiXCR. The sample consists of about 1.1 million distinct CDR3 sequences, 30% to 40% of them appearing once. RNA extraction gave at least 5.5 micrograms of total RNA per sample. The CDR3 length is 14 residues. V gave up 4 bases and J gave up 5 bases, with 12 bases separating them.

Sequences were obtained from blood. This sequence originates from a man in his late teens or twenties in good health. The chain has TRBV12-3 or TRBV12-4 and TRBJ1-5; weak D call: TRBD1 (6 bases). This CDR3 reads CASSWGARDQPQHF. The CDR3 DNA follows: TGTGCCAGCAGTTGGGGGGCCAGGGATCAGCCCCAGCATTTT.